A selection of T cell receptor beta chains follows, all from one sample in a study of T cell responses to AZD1222 COVID-19 vaccine. Using immunoSEQ multiplex PCR, the repertoire was profiled, and TCRdb retains in-frame clones only, with some absent. The table has approximately 42,000 clones, roughly 88% seen once; the top ten hold around 25%. The sequencing here drew on peripheral blood, taken 28 days after the second AZD1222 dose. The receptors originated from an adult who received the AZD1222 COVID-19 vaccine. Both conserved end residues are part of each CDR3. The D gene is left open where the match is weak. Clone size is given for some rows only: seen once, a few or many times, or a class if the clone is expanded.

cdr3_length d_call j_call v_call clone_size cdr3_aa cdr3_nt
14 . TRBJ2-7 TRBV5-8 . CASSLTGGSDEQYF TGTGCCAGCAGCTTAACAGGAGGGTCGGACGAGCAGTACTTC
16 TRBD2 TRBJ2-5 TRBV3-1/TRBV3-2 . CASSQDEVAGQETQYF TGTGCCAGCAGCCAAGATGAGGTAGCGGGGCAAGAGACCCAGTACTTC
14 . TRBJ1-2 TRBV23-1 . CASSQSAERYGYTF TGCGCCAGCAGTCAATCGGCAGAGAGGTATGGCTACACCTTC
14 . TRBJ1-5 TRBV3-1/TRBV3-2 . CASSYGLGNQPQHF TGTGCCAGCAGCTATGGCCTGGGCAATCAGCCCCAGCATTTT
15 TRBD2 TRBJ2-1 TRBV11-1 once CASRQLAGANNEQFF TGTGCCAGCAGGCAACTAGCGGGGGCCAACAATGAGCAGTTCTTC
13 TRBD1 TRBJ2-7 TRBV12-3/TRBV12-4 . CASRGQGGYEQYF TGTGCCAGCAGGGGACAGGGTGGCTACGAGCAGTACTTC
17 TRBD1 TRBJ1-1 TRBV9 . CASSAGGQGRMNTEAFF TGTGCCAGCAGCGCCGGGGGACAGGGGAGGATGAACACTGAAGCTTTCTTT
15 . TRBJ2-2 TRBV19 . CASSPRTINTGELFF TGTGCCAGTAGTCCTCGGACAATTAACACCGGGGAGCTGTTTTTT
12 . TRBJ1-4 TRBV7-9 once CASSSEPEKLFF TGTGCCAGCAGCTCAGAGCCGGAAAAACTGTTTTTT
12 . TRBJ1-1 TRBV5-1 . CASTTGQHEAFF TGCGCCAGCACCACCGGACAGCATGAAGCTTTCTTT
15 TRBD2 TRBJ2-3 TRBV9 once CASSRTSGNTDTQYF TGTGCCAGCAGCAGGACTAGCGGGAACACAGATACGCAGTATTTT
15 . TRBJ1-6 TRBV7-3 . CASSMTADYNSPLHF TGTGCCAGCAGTATGACAGCCGACTATAATTCACCCCTCCACTTT
16 TRBD1 TRBJ1-1 TRBV7-9 . CASSEQQGPLNTEAFF TGTGCCAGCAGCGAGCAACAGGGGCCATTGAACACTGAAGCTTTCTTT
13 . TRBJ2-2 TRBV5-6 . CASSFFGTGELFF TGTGCCAGCAGCTTTTTCGGCACCGGGGAGCTGTTTTTT
15 . TRBJ1-2 TRBV21-1 once CASSTPGTEGYGYTF TGTGCCAGCAGCACCCCAGGAACGGAAGGTTATGGCTACACCTTC
13 . TRBJ2-7 TRBV6-5 . CATTGRSSYEQYF TGTGCCACCACGGGCCGAAGCTCCTACGAGCAGTACTTC
16 TRBD2 TRBJ2-1 TRBV27 . CASSLSLAGVNNEQFF TGTGCCAGCAGTTTATCCCTGGCGGGAGTTAACAATGAGCAGTTCTTC
14 TRBD1 TRBJ2-7 TRBV6-5 few CASTRQGETGEQYF TGTGCCAGCACTAGACAGGGGGAGACAGGGGAGCAGTACTTC
13 TRBD1 TRBJ2-1 TRBV5-1 . CASSYRGGNEQFF TGCGCCAGCAGCTACAGGGGTGGGAATGAGCAGTTCTTC
15 TRBD2 TRBJ2-1 TRBV4-1 . CASSPGLAGANEQFF TGCGCCAGCAGCCCAGGACTAGCGGGAGCCAATGAGCAGTTCTTC
14 . TRBJ1-2 TRBV18 . CASSREGGGYGYTF TGTGCCAGCTCGCGGGAGGGAGGCGGCTACGGCTACACCTTC
11 . TRBJ2-3 TRBV12-3/TRBV12-4 . CASRGRGTQYF TGTGCCAGCAGAGGACGGGGTACGCAGTATTTT
13 TRBD1 TRBJ2-7 TRBV29-1 . CSAGTEYSYEQYF TGCAGCGCTGGGACAGAGTATTCCTACGAGCAGTACTTC
16 TRBD2 TRBJ2-3 TRBV10-2 . CASSESGGGDTDTQYF TGCGCCAGCAGTGAGTCAGGCGGGGGGGACACAGATACGCAGTATTTT
16 TRBD1 TRBJ1-4 TRBV7-3 . CASSFRDRAPNEKLFF TGTGCCAGCAGCTTCCGGGACAGGGCCCCTAATGAAAAACTGTTTTTT
15 TRBD2 TRBJ2-1 TRBV3-1/TRBV3-2 . CASSQNSGSNNEQFF TGTGCCAGCAGCCAAAATAGCGGGAGTAATAATGAGCAGTTCTTC
16 . TRBJ1-5 TRBV4-2 . CASSRATGDSNQPQHF TGTGCCAGCAGCCGAGCTACTGGAGATAGCAATCAGCCCCAGCATTTT
15 . TRBJ2-2 TRBV27 . CASSYLLGYTGELFF TGTGCCAGCAGTTACCTCTTGGGGTACACCGGGGAGCTGTTTTTT
13 TRBD1 TRBJ1-2 TRBV5-6 . CASSYPDRVGYTF TGTGCCAGCAGCTACCCGGACAGGGTTGGCTACACCTTC
14 TRBD1 TRBJ2-7 TRBV25-1 . CATLPGDRGQGQYF TGTGCCACCCTACCAGGAGACAGGGGGCAGGGGCAGTACTTC
15 TRBD2 TRBJ2-2 TRBV7-2 . CASSMGLAGPGELFF TGTGCCAGCAGCATGGGACTAGCGGGACCCGGGGAGCTGTTTTTT
14 TRBD1 TRBJ1-4 TRBV3-1/TRBV3-2 . CASSPRQGSEKLFF TGTGCCAGCAGCCCAAGACAGGGAAGTGAAAAACTGTTTTTT
13 . TRBJ1-2 TRBV6-5 . CASSYSKGAGYTF TGTGCCAGCAGTTACTCGAAAGGAGCTGGCTACACCTTC
12 . TRBJ1-2 TRBV5-5 . CASSFDGPGYTF TGTGCCAGCAGCTTTGATGGGCCGGGCTACACCTTC
18 TRBD2 TRBJ2-3 TRBV7-3 few CASSRSGLAGLNTDTQYF TGTGCCAGCAGCCGCTCTGGACTAGCGGGATTAAACACAGATACGCAGTATTTT
15 . TRBJ2-7 TRBV7-7 . CASSLAPGNPYEQYF TGTGCCAGCAGCTTAGCGCCCGGTAACCCCTACGAGCAGTACTTC
14 . TRBJ2-7 TRBV6-6 few CASSYGQGSYEQYF TGTGCCAGCAGTTACGGCCAGGGCTCCTACGAGCAGTACTTC